A selection of T cell receptor beta chains follows, all from one sample in a study of PD-L1 blockade in urothelial cancer. Repertoires were generated with immunoSEQ multiplex PCR, while TCRdb's copy carries only in-frame clones and drops some. The sample records under 70,000 clones, more than 80% being singletons. The sample in question was PBMCs, obtained around atezolizumab (anti-PD-L1) treatment. The source of these receptors is a man between 70 and 80 years old with urothelial cancer. Both conserved end residues are part of each CDR3. Only part of the rows carry a size: once, few, many, or a class if the clone is expanded.

CDR3aa | abundance | j_gene | v_gene
CASSVNTYEQYF | - | TRBJ2-7 | TRBV5-6
CASSESMGATEAFF | - | TRBJ1-1 | TRBV10-2
CASSTGPWDTEAFF | - | TRBJ1-1 | TRBV5-8
CATSTGTGEFQETQYF | few | TRBJ2-5 | TRBV10-1
CASSPVGFGLAGDRVRTYEQYF | few | TRBJ2-7 | TRBV28
CASSYSTSGSYEQYF | few | TRBJ2-7 | TRBV6-5
CASSLAGGGKTQYF | - | TRBJ2-5 | TRBV7-9
CARKRLASSGNTIYF | - | TRBJ1-3 | TRBV30
CATSRDRGTSEQYF | - | - | TRBV15
CASISKRGRGGYTF | - | TRBJ1-2 | TRBV7-2
CASSGDTTNTEAFF | - | TRBJ1-1 | TRBV9
CASSKGGPNLNYGYTF | - | TRBJ1-2 | TRBV21-1
CASGPSGTNEQYF | - | TRBJ2-7 | TRBV9
CASRWDRGPGANVLTF | - | TRBJ2-6 | TRBV27
CASSIGRQGREAGELFF | - | TRBJ2-2 | TRBV19
CASSLGGLGTEAFF | few | TRBJ1-1 | TRBV9
CASSLNAETQYF | few | TRBJ2-5 | TRBV28
CASSFGLALRDEQFF | once | TRBJ2-1 | TRBV5-1
CASSFPPRTGGFLGYTF | - | TRBJ1-2 | TRBV5-5
CASSYQKQGYGYTF | - | TRBJ1-2 | TRBV18
CASSLASSYEQYF | - | TRBJ2-7 | TRBV11-1
CASSQPQGTEWGYGYTF | - | TRBJ1-2 | TRBV4-2
CASSPYGQRSYEQYF | - | TRBJ2-7 | TRBV18
CASTAGTSGTNEQFF | once | TRBJ2-1 | TRBV9
CATSNSYNEQFF | - | TRBJ2-1 | TRBV18
CASSVERGTNTQYF | once | TRBJ2-3 | TRBV9
CASSFSGTIMNTEAFF | - | TRBJ1-1 | TRBV5-4
CASSMTGISNEKLFF | - | TRBJ1-4 | TRBV28
CASSPHQATQYF | few | TRBJ2-5 | TRBV7-2
CASSEFMGGQETQYF | - | TRBJ2-5 | TRBV25-1